The rows below give T cell receptor beta chains drawn from one sample of a study of shared clonotypes between healthy human individuals. The protocol was immunoSEQ multiplex PCR, while the TCRdb copy is restricted to in-frame clones and leaves out a portion. This sample has around 2.1 million clones, with about 92% found just once. Sequencing was performed on naive CD8+ T cells from PBMCs. The receptors derive from a man between 18 and 35 years old in good health. Some clones in this sample may be carry-over from other donors' samples. CDR3s include the opening cysteine and the closing phenylalanine or tryptophan. A D gene is named only where the DNA matches it firmly. Rows give clone size only sometimes, using once, few, many, or a class for an expanded clone.

v_call,d_call,j_call,clone_size,cdr3_nt,cdr3_aa
TRBV30,NA,TRBJ2-7,NA,TGTGCCTGGAGTGTGGGGAGCTCCTACGAGCAGTACTTC,CAWSVGSSYEQYF
TRBV6-5,TRBD1,TRBJ2-1,NA,TGTGCCAGCAGTTACCTGGGACAGGGGACGTACAATGAGCAGTTCTTC,CASSYLGQGTYNEQFF
TRBV27,NA,TRBJ2-4,NA,TGTGCCAGCAGTCCCTTACTTCCGGAAAACATTCAGTACTTC,CASSPLLPENIQYF
TRBV7-3,NA,TRBJ2-2,once,TGTGCCAGCAGTACCAGTTTGCGCACCGGGGAGCTGTTTTTT,CASSTSLRTGELFF
TRBV29-1,NA,TRBJ2-1,NA,TGCAGCGTTGAAGACCCGACGTACAATGAGCAGTTCTTC,CSVEDPTYNEQFF
TRBV13,NA,TRBJ2-7,NA,TGTGCCAGCAGCTCACGGAGGGGGGACACAACGACCTACGAGCAGTACTTC,CASSSRRGDTTTYEQYF
TRBV10-3,TRBD1,TRBJ2-7,NA,TGTGCCACCGGCCGGGACAGAGCCTACGAGCAGTACTTC,CATGRDRAYEQYF
TRBV7-6,NA,TRBJ2-3,NA,TGTGCCAGCAGCATCCCGCCCACAGATACGCAGTATTTT,CASSIPPTDTQYF
TRBV7-9,TRBD2,TRBJ2-7,once,TGTGCCAGCAGCTCCCGGACTAGCGGGGTCTCCTACGAGCAGTACTTC,CASSSRTSGVSYEQYF
TRBV7-2,NA,TRBJ2-1,NA,TGTGCCAGCAGCTTAGTTGTCGGCGGGGAGTTGGATGAGCAGTTCTTC,CASSLVVGGELDEQFF
TRBV6-1,NA,TRBJ1-2,NA,TGTGCCAGCAGTGAAGCGCGTTGGGGGGCACTCGGCTACACCTTC,CASSEARWGALGYTF
TRBV5-1,NA,TRBJ2-5,once,TGCGCCAGCAGCCCGAGGGGGTCAGGGGAGTTGGGGACCCAGTACTTC,CASSPRGSGELGTQYF
TRBV19,NA,TRBJ1-1,NA,TGTGCCAGTAAAGGACAGATAATGAACACTGAAGCTTTCTTT,CASKGQIMNTEAFF
TRBV6-5,NA,TRBJ2-2,NA,TGTGCCAGCAGTTACACCTCACAGGGGAACACCGGGGAGCTGTTTTTT,CASSYTSQGNTGELFF
TRBV5-1,NA,TRBJ2-7,few,TGCGCCAGCAGCTTTGGGGGGAACTACGAGCAGTACTTC,CASSFGGNYEQYF
TRBV27,TRBD1,TRBJ2-7,once,TGTGCCAGCAGCAACAGACAGGGGGCCTACGAGCAGTACTTC,CASSNRQGAYEQYF
TRBV11-2,NA,TRBJ2-7,NA,TGTGCCAGCGGTCCGGGGTCCTACGAGCAGTACTTC,CASGPGSYEQYF
TRBV4-1,TRBD1,TRBJ2-2,NA,TGCGCCAGCAGCCAAGGTTTAAAGACAGGGGGGACTAACACCGGGGAGCTGTTTTTT,CASSQGLKTGGTNTGELFF
TRBV9,NA,TRBJ2-7,NA,TGTGCCAGCGGCAGGGGTGATATCTCCTACGAGCAGTACTTC,CASGRGDISYEQYF
TRBV9,NA,TRBJ1-4,NA,TGTGCCAGCAGCGAGGCGGGGAGGGTTAATGAAAAACTGTTTTTT,CASSEAGRVNEKLFF
TRBV9,NA,TRBJ2-5,NA,TGTGCCAGCAGCGTACAGGGGGAGACCCAGTACTTC,CASSVQGETQYF
TRBV25-1,NA,TRBJ1-2,NA,TGTGCCAGCAGTGAATTTCGAGGAGATGGCTACACCTTC,CASSEFRGDGYTF
TRBV9,TRBD2,TRBJ2-1,NA,TGTGCCAGCAGCGGCTCGGGACTAGCGGGATCCACCAGCTCCTACAATGAGCAGTTCTTC,CASSGSGLAGSTSSYNEQFF